The source of this TCR beta chain is a study of blood T cells in healthy people across ages. V shed 7 bases, J shed 8 bases, and the junction held 12 bases outside the gene matches. The CDR3 has 16 residues. From germline, CDR1 is MNHNS and CDR2 SASEGT. A second PCR of 7 to 11 cycles used a sample-barcoded 5' primer and a J-beta primer mix. One entry per CDR3 protein, called by TCRdb with MiXCR from the 5' RACE reads. The sample carries around 1,000,000 distinct CDR3 sequences, around 25% recorded once. These data were also reused for a study on T cells of mothers and their children.

This TCR came from a girl aged 2-15 years in good health. Sequencing used blood. The chain is built from TRBV6-1 and TRBJ2-1; 12 nucleotides align to TRBD2. The CDR3 bases are TGTGCCAGCACCCTCAAACTAGCGGGGGGTTATCATGAGCAGTTCTTC. Translated, it gives CASTLKLAGGYHEQFF.